This T cell receptor beta chain was obtained from a study of blood T cell repertoires in COVID-19. Study background: Both acute and convalescent COVID-19 samples were obtained from the United States, Italy and Spain.

The study assigned cohorts using participant-reported clinical history. Donors in Cohort 3 who had recovered were those with two negative PCRs, healthcare professional clearance, or resolution of their symptoms. Germline CDR1 is MGHDK and CDR2 is SYGVNS. This CDR3 is 12 amino acids long. Between the trimmed V and J ends, which lost 3 bases and 3 bases, there was a span of 6 bases. Profiling relied on immunoSEQ multiplex PCR, and the TCRdb table lists in-frame clones only, not all of them. The data contain about 380,000 clones, about 88% of them singletons. Input material: PBMCs or T cells enriched from blood (not recorded which). This chain connects TRBV25-1 to TRBJ2-7; unclear D gene. The source of this sequence is a woman aged 18-29 years who had recovered from COVID-19. The CDR3 DNA sequence: TGTGCCAGCAGTGACTCGGTCTACGAGCAGTACTTC. Translating gives CASSDSVYEQYF.